This is a list of T cell receptor beta chains from one sample in a study of cytomegalovirus exposure and HLA in healthy donors. The assay was immunoSEQ multiplex PCR, and TCRdb's table has in-frame clones only and misses some. The repertoire holds around 140,000 clones, with approximately 73% as singletons. The sequencing sample was made of PBMCs. All receptors derive from a woman under 30 in good health and CMV-seronegative. Each CDR3 is given with its conserved first and last residue. The order of the fields is V gene, D gene, J gene, clone size, CDR3 DNA, CDR3 protein. A D gene is named only where the DNA matches it firmly. The listing skips clone size in some rows; elsewhere it reads once, few, many or a size class.

v_call: TRBV2; d_call: TRBD1; j_call: TRBJ1-1; clone_size: few; cdr3_nt: TGTGCCACCAGATCGGGACAGGGTCCGAACACTGAAGCTTTCTTT; cdr3_aa: CATRSGQGPNTEAFF
v_call: TRBV5-1; d_call: -; j_call: TRBJ2-1; clone_size: -; cdr3_nt: TGCGCCAGCAGCTTGGCCTCTTCCCACCCGAGCTCCTACAATGAGCAGTTCTTC; cdr3_aa: CASSLASSHPSSYNEQFF
v_call: TRBV5-8; d_call: -; j_call: TRBJ1-1; clone_size: -; cdr3_nt: TGTGCCAGCGGTGGGAGAACTGAAGCTTTCTTT; cdr3_aa: CASGGRTEAFF
v_call: TRBV9; d_call: -; j_call: TRBJ1-2; clone_size: -; cdr3_nt: TGCGCCAGCAGCCCTAACGAGGGCTATGTCTACACCTTC; cdr3_aa: CASSPNEGYVYTF
v_call: TRBV14; d_call: -; j_call: TRBJ2-1; clone_size: -; cdr3_nt: TGTGCCAGCAGCCAAGTGGGGGGCTCCTACAATGAGCAGTTCTTC; cdr3_aa: CASSQVGGSYNEQFF
v_call: TRBV7-2; d_call: TRBD2; j_call: TRBJ2-3; clone_size: -; cdr3_nt: TGTGCCAGCAGCTTAGCGCGGACTAGCGGCACAGATACGCAGTATTTT; cdr3_aa: CASSLARTSGTDTQYF
v_call: TRBV7-9; d_call: -; j_call: TRBJ1-4; clone_size: -; cdr3_nt: TGTTCCAGCAGCCCCAGGGCATTAGGAACTAATGAAAAACTGTTTTTT; cdr3_aa: CSSSPRALGTNEKLFF
v_call: TRBV27; d_call: -; j_call: TRBJ1-2; clone_size: -; cdr3_nt: TGTGCCAGCAGTCTAGGGCAGGGGTATAGGGATGGCTACACCTTC; cdr3_aa: CASSLGQGYRDGYTF
v_call: TRBV7-2; d_call: TRBD1; j_call: TRBJ2-5; clone_size: -; cdr3_nt: TGTGCCAGCAGCTTAAACAGGGGAACTGAGACCCAGTACTTC; cdr3_aa: CASSLNRGTETQYF
v_call: TRBV19; d_call: TRBD2; j_call: TRBJ2-7; clone_size: -; cdr3_nt: TGTGCCAGTAGTAGGGGGGGCTACGAGCAGTACTTC; cdr3_aa: CASSRGGYEQYF
v_call: TRBV28; d_call: -; j_call: TRBJ1-2; clone_size: few; cdr3_nt: TGTGCCAGCACCGAAGGGAGGGGAAGAGGCTACACCTTC; cdr3_aa: CASTEGRGRGYTF
v_call: TRBV27; d_call: -; j_call: TRBJ1-6; clone_size: -; cdr3_nt: TGTGCCAGCAGTGAGCAGGGGTGGAATTCACCCCTCCACTTT; cdr3_aa: CASSEQGWNSPLHF
v_call: TRBV19; d_call: -; j_call: TRBJ1-5; clone_size: -; cdr3_nt: TGTGCCAGTAGTCGCGGGGGGGGCGTCGATCAGCCCCAGCATTTT; cdr3_aa: CASSRGGGVDQPQHF
v_call: TRBV5-1; d_call: -; j_call: TRBJ2-1; clone_size: -; cdr3_nt: TGCGCCAGCAGCTTGGTTGGGAGCCCCTACAATGAGCAGTTCTTC; cdr3_aa: CASSLVGSPYNEQFF
v_call: TRBV15; d_call: -; j_call: TRBJ1-6; clone_size: few; cdr3_nt: TGTGCCACCAGCAGAGATTTTGAGGTCTCACCCCTCCACTTT; cdr3_aa: CATSRDFEVSPLHF
v_call: TRBV19; d_call: -; j_call: TRBJ1-1; clone_size: -; cdr3_nt: TGTGCCAGTAGGCAGATGAACACTGAAGCTTTCTTT; cdr3_aa: CASRQMNTEAFF
v_call: TRBV7-2; d_call: -; j_call: TRBJ1-5; clone_size: -; cdr3_nt: TGTGCCAGCAGCTTAGAGACCGGGAACCAGCCCCAGCATTTT; cdr3_aa: CASSLETGNQPQHF
v_call: TRBV28; d_call: -; j_call: TRBJ1-1; clone_size: -; cdr3_nt: TGTGCCAGCAGTTTAGACGGGGAAATGCAGACTGAAGCTTTCTTT; cdr3_aa: CASSLDGEMQTEAFF